These 17 T cell receptor beta chains originate from one sample sequenced in a study of low-dose radiotherapy and immunotherapy resistance in tumors. As to time point: before trial treatment. TRAV and TRBV primers primed cDNA for both TCRalpha and TCRbeta. The authors ran around 20 PCR cycles to amplify TCRs with a constant-region primer and V-primer adapter. Each CDR3 protein gets one entry after TCRdb re-called the reads with MiXCR. The table shows over 55,000 distinct CDR3 sequences, with roughly 30% occurring only once. This specimen consisted of PBMCs, obtained before treatment. These receptors came from a female donor with ovarian cancer.

Ten or more counts support this clonotype. This chain joins TRBV5-1 and TRBJ2-3, with D unresolved. The CDR3 totals 14 residues. V was pared by 9 bases and J by 0 bases, with 14 bases between. Germline V CDR1 and CDR2: SGHRS, YFSETQ. The DNA of the CDR3 is TGCGCCACCCGCCCTAGTCGAAGCACAGATACGCAGTATTTT. It specifies CATRPSRSTDTQYF. Together with reference TRBV5-1 and TRBJ2-3, the CDR3 gives the full variable domain: KAGVTQTPRYLIKTRGQQVTLSCSPISGHRSVSWYQQTPGQGLQFLFEYFSETQRNKGNFPGRFSGRQFSNSRSEMNVSTLELGDSALYLCATRPSRSTDTQYFGPGTRLTVL.

Remarks on this clonotype: It differs at one base from a far larger clone, so likely a read error. The chain carries TRBV5-1 and TRBJ2-7, with 12 nucleotides matching TRBD2. J lost 7 bases, V lost 2 bases, and 13 bases had no gene match. CDR3 length equals 17 residues. Germline CDR1 reads SGHRS; CDR2 reads YFSETQ. This CDR3 is CASSFRTSGTPPNEQYF. Here the CDR3 DNA reads TGCGCCAGCAGCTTTAGGACTAGCGGGACCCCACCCAATGAGCAGTACTTC.

As concerns this clonotype: A single base is all that separates this from a far larger clone, so a read error is likely. This chain links TRBV6-8 with TRBJ2-1; D possibly corresponds to TRBD1 (5 bases). CDR3 size: 13 residues. Germline V gene data show CDR1 as MNHGY and CDR2 as SAAAGT. Trimming cost V 6 bases and J 5 bases, with 11 bases left between them. CDR3 in DNA: TGTGCCAGCAGCAGACAGAGCGACAATGAGCAGTTCTTC. Amino acids: CASSRQSDNEQFF.

This clonotype was seen more than once but under ten times. This rearrangement joins TRBV5-1 to TRBJ2-2; no clear D gene. The ends were cut back, 3 bases at V and 7 bases at J, with 7 bases in the middle. This CDR3 is built from 12 residues. Germline CDR1 reads SGHRS; CDR2 reads YFSETQ. The CDR3 nucleotides are TGCGCCAGCAGCTCCCCAGGCGGGGAGCTGTTTTTT. Translated, it gives CASSSPGGELFF.

The chain employs TRBV28 and TRBJ2-5; a possible D gene is TRBD2 (6 bases). The CDR3 is 14 residues long. With 2 bases removed from V and 5 bases from J, the gap between germline ends came to 12 bases. The V gene's germline CDR1 is MDHEN and CDR2 SYDVKM. DNA of the CDR3: TGTGCCAGCAGTTTAAAGCCGGAGGGGGAGACCCAGTACTTC. This translates into CASSLKPEGETQYF. The variable domain in full, completed from reference TRBV28 and TRBJ2-5, reads DVKVTQSSRYLVKRTGEKVFLECVQDMDHENMFWYRQDPGLGLRLIYFSYDVKMKEKGDIPEGYSVSREKKERFSLILESASTNQTSMYLCASSLKPEGETQYFGPGTRLLVL.

This clonotype was seen many times. V usage is TRBV4-3 and J usage is TRBJ2-5; 7 positions match TRBD2. V shed 4 bases and J 4 bases; nucleotides not matched to a gene: 12. The germline V gene encodes CDR1 LGHNA and CDR2 YSLEER. The CDR3 covers 16 residues. CDR3 DNA: TGCGCCAGCAGCCCGCAGGCCAGCGGGGCTGGAGAGACCCAGTACTTC. This codes for CASSPQASGAGETQYF.

This clonotype was picked up many times. The rearrangement uses TRBV6-2 or TRBV6-3 and TRBJ1-2, with D possibly matching TRBD1 (6 bases). CDR3 size: 14 residues. The V gene lost 4 bases and the J gene lost 7 bases, with 16 bases spanning the gap. Germline CDR1 is MNHEY and CDR2 is SVGEGT. CDR3 residues: CASSSQGRSSGYTF. The DNA for the CDR3 is TGTGCCAGCAGTTCACAGGGAAGGTCGAGTGGCTACACCTTC.

The chain uses TRBV20-1 and TRBJ2-3, with TRBD2 matching 11 bases. V trimming: 1 base; J trimming: 5 bases; junction bases outside the gene matches: 8. Germline CDR1 and CDR2: DFQATT and SNEGSKA (reference sequence). The length of the CDR3 is 16 residues. The CDR3 DNA reads as TGCAGTGCTAGAGTAAATAGCGGGAGGGCCAGAGATACGCAGTATTTT. This gives the protein CSARVNSGRARDTQYF.

This clonotype was detected ten times or more. The V and J genes are TRBV21-1 and TRBJ1-2; the listed D gene, TRBD1, was not tested against the DNA. TRBV21-1 is deemed a pseudogene. The CDR3 consists of 13 residues. CDR3 sequence (DNA): TGTGCCAGCGTTTCAGGCGGGGGAGCTGGCTACACCTTC. The encoded protein is CASVSGGGAGYTF.

This clonotype was recorded at least ten times. The V gene is TRBV7-3, the J gene TRBJ2-1; TRBD2 matches 11 bases. There are 18 residues in the CDR3. V lost 0 bases to trimming and J lost 8 bases; unmatched junction nucleotides: 12. CDR1 and CDR2 from the germline V gene are SGHTA and FQGTGA. This chain's CDR3 is CASSLTLRGSGGAYEQFF. The CDR3 coding sequence is TGTGCCAGCAGCTTAACGTTAAGGGGTAGCGGGGGGGCCTATGAGCAGTTCTTC.

This clonotype was observed many times. V gene TRBV7-9 combines with J gene TRBJ1-1; 7 bases are a match to TRBD1. CDR3 length equals 11 residues. The ends lost 1 base at V and 11 bases at J; junction bases unmatched: 1. Looked up from germline, CDR1 is SEHNR and CDR2 is FQNEAQ (reference sequence). The CDR3 sequence: CASSLVQGAFF. DNA of the CDR3: TGTGCCAGCAGCTTAGTACAGGGGGCTTTCTTT.

Comment on this clonotype: It is likely a read error: a sequence one base away is far more abundant. The genes are TRBV13 and TRBJ2-1; D is unresolved. The CDR3 runs 13 residues. CDR1 PRHDT and CDR2 FYEKMQ come from the germline V gene (reference sequence). Trimming cost V 6 bases and J 4 bases, with 10 bases left between them. The CDR3 protein is CASSEPGYNEQFF. The CDR3 DNA is TGTGCCAGCAGTGAACCAGGATACAATGAGCAGTTCTTC.

This clonotype came up many times. V usage is TRBV3-1 and J usage is TRBJ2-1, with TRBD2 identical over 8 bases. In germline, CDR1 is LGHDT, CDR2 YNNKEL (reference sequence). The CDR3 is 16 amino acids. The V segment lost 3 bases and the J segment 1 base; nucleotides outside the gene matches: 5. The DNA for the CDR3 is TGTGCCAGCAGCCATAGGACTAGCTCTTCCTACAATGAGCAGTTCTTC. Translating it yields CASSHRTSSSYNEQFF.

The rearrangement links TRBV5-1 to TRBJ2-7; 8 positions agree with TRBD1. Germline V gives CDR1 SGHRS, CDR2 YFSETQ. After removal of 6 bases from V and 7 bases from J, the junction contained 15 bases not matched to a gene. The CDR3 consists of 15 residues. Written as DNA, the CDR3 is TGCGCCAGCATACCAGACAGGGGACCTGTTGGAGAGCAGTACTTC. It yields the protein CASIPDRGPVGEQYF.

This clonotype was counted once. This may be a read error: a much more frequent sequence differs by one nucleotide. The rearrangement uses TRBV18 and TRBJ2-1; 7 bases map to TRBD2. Germline V gene data show CDR1 as KGHSH and CDR2 as LQKENI. The CDR3 length is 12 residues. CDR3 coding DNA: TGTGTCAGCTCACGGAGCGGGGCGGAGCAGTTCTTC. Translated, it gives CVSSRSGAEQFF.

This clonotype was counted ten times or more. J is TRBJ2-3 and V is TRBV19, with TRBD2 matching over 9 bases. Germline V CDR1 and CDR2: LNHDA, SQIVND (reference sequence). The CDR3 runs to 18 residues. The V and J ends lost 5 bases and 0 bases, in that order; junction bases with no gene match: 12. The CDR3 nucleotides are TGTGCCAGTAGTGGGGGGACTAGCAGCACCCCTAGCACAGATACGCAGTATTTT. It codes for CASSGGTSSTPSTDTQYF.

The chain couples TRBV28 to TRBJ2-7; 8 positions match TRBD2. Germline CDR1 is MDHEN and CDR2 is SYDVKM. The ends lost 8 bases at V and 0 bases at J; junction bases unmatched: 9. CDR3 length equals 15 residues. The CDR3 protein is CASLSGSDSSYEQYF. The CDR3 DNA is TGTGCCAGCCTCAGCGGGAGCGACAGCTCCTACGAGCAGTACTTC.